This T cell receptor beta chain is drawn from a study of neurological immune-mediated disorders. This clonotype was counted many times. The authors produced cDNA by 5'RACE using 10-nucleotide random UMIs. TCRdb reprocessed the 5' RACE reads via MiXCR and lists one record per CDR3 protein. The sample includes around 46,000 distinct CDR3 sequences, under 2% of them seen just once. Sequences were obtained from PBMCs. The sequence came from a middle-aged woman with multiple sclerosis.

Here the CDR3 reads CASSASGGPTGELFF. CDR3 bases: TGTGCCAGCAGCGCTAGCGGGGGGCCCACCGGGGAGCTGTTTTTT. The chain carries TRBV9 and TRBJ2-2, with 11 nucleotides matching TRBD2. Germline V lookup: CDR1 SGDLS, CDR2 YYNGEE. The CDR3 is made up of 15 amino acids. Trimming at V came to 3 bases and at J to 4 bases, leaving 2 bases not matched to a gene.